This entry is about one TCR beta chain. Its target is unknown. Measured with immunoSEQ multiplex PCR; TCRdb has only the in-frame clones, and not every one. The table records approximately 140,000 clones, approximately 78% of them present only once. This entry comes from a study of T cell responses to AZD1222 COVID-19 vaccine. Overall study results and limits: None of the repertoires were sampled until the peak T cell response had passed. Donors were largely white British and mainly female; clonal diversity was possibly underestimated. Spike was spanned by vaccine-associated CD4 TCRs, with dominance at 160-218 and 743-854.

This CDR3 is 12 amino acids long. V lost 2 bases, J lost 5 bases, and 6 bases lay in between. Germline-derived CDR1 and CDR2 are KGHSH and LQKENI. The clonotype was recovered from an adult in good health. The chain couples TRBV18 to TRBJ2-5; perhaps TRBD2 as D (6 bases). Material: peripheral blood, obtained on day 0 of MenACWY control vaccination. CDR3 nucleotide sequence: TGTGCCAGCTCACCAGGGAGGGAGACCCAGTACTTC. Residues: CASSPGRETQYF.